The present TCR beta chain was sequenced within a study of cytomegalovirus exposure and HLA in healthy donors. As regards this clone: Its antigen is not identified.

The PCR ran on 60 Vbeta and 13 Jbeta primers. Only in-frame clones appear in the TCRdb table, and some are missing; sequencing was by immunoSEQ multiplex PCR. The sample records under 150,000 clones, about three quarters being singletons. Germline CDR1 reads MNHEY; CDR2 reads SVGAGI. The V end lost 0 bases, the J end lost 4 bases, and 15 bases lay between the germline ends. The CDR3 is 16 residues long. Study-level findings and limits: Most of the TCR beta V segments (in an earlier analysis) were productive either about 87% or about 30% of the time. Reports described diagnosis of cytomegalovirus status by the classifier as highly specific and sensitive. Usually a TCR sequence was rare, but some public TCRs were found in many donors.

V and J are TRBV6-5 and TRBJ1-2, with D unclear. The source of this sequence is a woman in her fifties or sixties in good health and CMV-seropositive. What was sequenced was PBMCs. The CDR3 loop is CASSYSPVASSYGYTF. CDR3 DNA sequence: TGTGCCAGCAGTTACTCTCCGGTAGCCTCTAGCTATGGCTACACCTTC.